Presented here are 9 T cell receptor beta chains from one specimen sequenced in a study of OX40 agonist ivuxolimab in advanced cancers. Sequenced by immunoSEQ multiplex PCR; TCRdb stores in-frame clones only, minus some. Here the sample spans roughly 95,000 clones, 85% to 90% being singletons. The material was CD4+ or CD8+ T cells sorted from blood, obtained in a trial of the OX40 agonist ivuxolimab. These receptors all stem from an adult with an advanced solid tumor such as melanoma, head and neck, liver or kidney cancer.

This clone came up a few times. The chain recombines TRBV30 with TRBJ1-2; no clear D. CDR3 size: 13 residues. Per germline, CDR1 GTSNPN and CDR2 SVGIG (reference sequence). Trimming shortened V by 2 bases and J by 4 bases, and 11 bases separated the two germline ends. The CDR3 loop reads CAWSNDYSYGYTF. As DNA, the CDR3 is TGTGCCTGGAGTAACGACTATTCCTATGGCTACACCTTC.

The chain has TRBV5-1 and TRBJ2-1; tentatively, D is TRBD2 (6 bases). Deletions cut 6 bases from V and 2 bases from J, with 18 bases between. From germline, CDR1 is SGHRS and CDR2 YFSETQ. CDR3 length equals 16 residues. Written as DNA, the CDR3 is TGCGCCAGCACGTCTTCAGGGACTCCAACCTACAATGAGCAGTTCTTC. Protein sequence: CASTSSGTPTYNEQFF.

This clone was seen a single time. This chain connects TRBV2 to TRBJ2-7, with TRBD2 identical over 10 bases. Germline CDR1 SNHLY, CDR2 FYNNEI. The CDR3 has 15 amino acids. V was clipped by 5 bases and J by 3 bases; unmatched bases: 7. The CDR3 reads CASSSGLAFVYEQYF. CDR3 DNA: TGTGCCAGCAGTTCGGGACTAGCGTTCGTCTACGAGCAGTACTTC.

This chain connects TRBV19 to TRBJ1-1, with TRBD1 matching 10 bases. Trimming took 4 bases from V and 5 from J; bases not matched to a gene: 7. CDR3 length: 15 amino acids. Germline CDR1 and CDR2: LNHDA and SQIVND (reference sequence). The CDR3 nucleotides read TGTGCCAGTAGTAGGCGACAGGGGGCGCAAACTGAAGCTTTCTTT. Translation gives CASSRRQGAQTEAFF.

Here the CDR3 reads CASSYAETQYF. DNA for the CDR3: TGTGCCAGCAGTTACGCGGAGACCCAGTACTTC. V usage is TRBV6-5 and J usage is TRBJ2-5; D is undetermined. Trimming removed 2 bases at V and 5 bases at J, with 3 bases between. The CDR3 extends over 11 amino acids. The germline V gene has CDR1 MNHEY and CDR2 SVGAGI.

V is TRBV10-1 and J is TRBJ2-3, with 8 bases fitting TRBD2. The trim removed 6 bases at V and 4 bases at J, leaving 3 bases unmatched. The CDR3 is 13 amino acids. Germline-derived CDR1 and CDR2 are WNHNN and SYGVQD (reference sequence). This CDR3 reads CASRAGVADTQYF. The CDR3 bases are TGCGCCAGCAGAGCGGGAGTCGCAGATACGCAGTATTTT.

The chain is built from TRBV18 and TRBJ1-1, with 9 bases fitting TRBD1. The V gene end was trimmed by 3 bases and the J gene end by 4 bases; junction bases not matched to a gene: 3. Looked up from germline, CDR1 is KGHSH and CDR2 is LQKENI. CDR3 length equals 14 residues. This CDR3 reads CASSPQDRGTEAFF. Here the CDR3 DNA reads TGTGCCAGCTCACCCCAGGACAGGGGCACTGAAGCTTTCTTT.

The chain joins TRBV6-1 to TRBJ2-1; 11 bases map to TRBD2. CDR1 is MNHNS and CDR2 is SASEGT in the germline V gene. The CDR3 sequence is 15 residues long. With V trimmed by 6 bases and J by 6 bases, 7 bases remained unmatched. CDR3: CASSSGLAVVNEQFF. CDR3 DNA sequence: TGTGCCAGCAGCTCGGGACTAGCGGTAGTCAATGAGCAGTTCTTC.

J is TRBJ2-2 and V is TRBV27; 8 bases are a match to TRBD1. The V gene end was trimmed by 4 bases and the J gene end by 1 base; junction bases not matched to a gene: 5. The CDR3 contains 16 residues. Germline-derived CDR1 and CDR2 are MNHEY and SMNVEV (reference sequence). CDR3 DNA sequence: TGTGCCAGCAGTTCGGCGGACAGGGTGAACACCGGGGAGCTGTTTTTT. Protein: CASSSADRVNTGELFF.